The clone carrying this TCR beta chain was found many times. The CDR3 is 15 residues long. V gave up 4 bases and J gave up 3 bases; unmatched junction bases: 8. The germline CDR1 and CDR2 sequences are SGHVS and FNYEAQ. The sample is drawn from a study of T cells after yellow fever vaccination. MiXCR was run by TCRdb on the 5' RACE reads, yielding one entry per CDR3 protein. The sample carries roughly 50,000 distinct CDR3 sequences, roughly 7.5% recorded once. The sample consisted of CD8+ T cells sorted from PBMCs, taken roughly 15 days after the first yellow fever vaccination. This chain uses TRBV7-6 with TRBJ1-1; TRBD1 aligns across 7 bases. The TCR sequence derives from a man aged 18 to 30 who received the YFV17D yellow fever vaccine. In DNA, the CDR3 is TGTGCCAGCAGCTCATGGGACAGTTCGTACACTGAAGCTTTCTTT. This translates into CASSSWDSSYTEAFF.